This paragraph reports one TCR beta chain. Its antigen is currently unknown. The CDR3 is 14 amino acids. The ends were cut back, 3 bases at V and 2 bases at J, with 9 bases in the middle. Germline V lookup: CDR1 SEHNR, CDR2 FQNEAQ (reference sequence). The entry originates in a study of cytomegalovirus exposure and HLA in healthy donors. Whole-study context: Findings of an earlier analysis included roughly 110 million unique TCR beta sequences from some 190 million T cells. Study outcomes and limitations: A later analysis revealed that TCR association rates differed between HLA loci, peaking at DRB1 and bottoming out at HLA-C.

It was with 60 Vbeta and 13 Jbeta primers that the PCR ran. This table comes from immunoSEQ multiplex PCR, and its TCRdb copy is limited to in-frame clones, with some not included. This sample has under 150,000 clones, with about 76% found just once. This chain links TRBV7-9 with TRBJ2-3; D remains unclear. The TCR was taken from a woman between 40 and 50 years old in good health and CMV-seronegative. Sequencing was performed on PBMCs. The CDR3 nucleotides are TGTGCCAGCAGCTTGACATCTGACACAGATACGCAGTATTTT. It yields the protein CASSLTSDTDTQYF.